This T cell receptor beta chain was sequenced for a study of T cell repertoires in cytomegalovirus infection. Turning to the study itself: Public TCR beta signature analysis indicated the presence of both CMV infection and matching HLA type. Whole-study results and caveats: The study identified carriers of CMV plus the relevant HLA from cumulative public TCR beta family frequency.

A single record per CDR3 protein comes from TCRdb applying MiXCR to the reads. The table includes 100,000 or so distinct CDR3 sequences, 16% detected once. V lost 0 bases to trimming and J lost 8 bases, with 11 bases between them. Germline V gene data show CDR1 as SGHAT and CDR2 as FQNNGV. The CDR3 sequence is 14 residues long. There are many counts of this clonotype. The antigen is not known. This rearrangement joins TRBV11-2 to TRBJ2-1, with D maybe TRBD2 (6 bases). The TCR comes from a human donor in good health (CMV status not recorded). Some clones in this sample may be carry-over from other donors' samples. Sequencing was performed on PBMCs. The CDR3 here is CASSLDGGGDEQFF. The CDR3 DNA reads TGTGCCAGCAGCTTAGACGGGGGTGGCGATGAGCAGTTCTTC.